This is a list of T cell receptor beta chains from one sample in a study of blood T cell repertoires in COVID-19. Profiled with immunoSEQ multiplex PCR; TCRdb holds only in-frame clones, not every one. Among 120,000 or so clones, approximately 90% were seen once, and the ten largest hold approximately 1.5%. The specimen was peripheral blood. These receptors came from a human donor in a cohort sampled during active COVID-19. Both conserved end residues are part of each CDR3. Fields, in order: V gene, clone size, D gene, J gene, CDR3 DNA, CDR3 protein. A D gene is named only where the DNA matches it firmly. Expanded clones are given a class, and other clones once, few, many or no size at all.

TRBV6-6,NA,NA,TRBJ1-5,TGTGCCAGCAGTTACGAGGGTGTCGGTCAGCCCCAGCATTTT,CASSYEGVGQPQHF
TRBV7-6,NA,NA,TRBJ2-1,TGTGCCAGCAGCCCCATCAGAAGCTCCTACAATGAGCAGTTCTTC,CASSPIRSSYNEQFF
TRBV7-9,NA,NA,TRBJ2-1,TGTGCCAGCAGCCCGGTTGGCGCGGGGGCTTTAAATGAGCAGTTCTTC,CASSPVGAGALNEQFF
TRBV25-1,NA,TRBD1,TRBJ2-7,TGTGCCAGCAGTCCGGGAGTTCGACAGGGGGCATACGAGCAGTACTTC,CASSPGVRQGAYEQYF
TRBV7-9,NA,NA,TRBJ1-5,TGTGCCAGCAGCTCATCAGGGAGCAATCAGCCCCAGCATTTT,CASSSSGSNQPQHF
TRBV6-6,NA,TRBD1,TRBJ2-5,TGTGCCAGCACAGGGGGAGAGACCCAGTACTTC,CASTGGETQYF
TRBV28,NA,TRBD1,TRBJ1-5,TGTGCCAGCACTACAGGGGAAGGGGTTCAGCCCCAGCATTTT,CASTTGEGVQPQHF
TRBV5-1,NA,NA,TRBJ1-1,TGCGCCAGCAGCTTGAATCCAGGGTGGACTGAAGCTTTCTTT,CASSLNPGWTEAFF
TRBV6-4,NA,TRBD1,TRBJ2-3,TGTGCCAGCAGTGAGGCGGGACAGGGTTCGGGTACGCAGTATTTT,CASSEAGQGSGTQYF
TRBV19,NA,NA,TRBJ2-7,TGTGCCAGCCAGTCGATCTACGAGCAGTACTTC,CASQSIYEQYF
TRBV12-3/TRBV12-4,NA,NA,TRBJ2-2,TGTGCCAGCAGTTTAATTAGCACCGGGGAGCTGTTTTTT,CASSLISTGELFF
TRBV3-1/TRBV3-2,once,NA,TRBJ1-1,TGTGCCAGCAGCCACCTAGGCATCACTGAAGCTTTCTTT,CASSHLGITEAFF
TRBV3-1/TRBV3-2,once,NA,TRBJ1-4,TGTGCCAGCAGCGGTGGAGGGGTTAATGAAAAACTGTTTTTT,CASSGGGVNEKLFF
TRBV4-1,NA,TRBD2,TRBJ2-3,TGCGCCAGCAGCCAAGAAGCGGGGGGGCCTATAGATACGCAGTATTTT,CASSQEAGGPIDTQYF
TRBV5-1,NA,NA,TRBJ1-4,TGCGCCAGCAGCTTAGTAGGGGGAACTAATGAAAAACTGTTTTTT,CASSLVGGTNEKLFF
TRBV7-2,NA,TRBD2,TRBJ2-7,TGTGCCAGCAGCTCTAGCGGGCCCTCCTACGAGCAGTACTTC,CASSSSGPSYEQYF